What follows is one T cell receptor (beta chain) and its context. The CDR3 length is 19 residues. Germline CDR1 reads LGHNA; CDR2 reads YNFKEQ. Trimming stripped 1 base from V and 2 bases from J, with 21 bases between. This specimen comes from a study of blood T cell dynamics during melanoma immunotherapy. Produced via immunoSEQ multiplex PCR; TCRdb's table is partial and in-frame only. The profile covers about a thousand clones, with approximately 90% appearing a single time and roughly 6% taken by the ten largest. This sample's time point: week 3, after first cycle of checkpoint inhibitor. Samples come from before therapy and from week 3 after the first blockade cycle.

Source: effector memory CD8+ T cells from blood, taken from a patient treated with checkpoint blockade. V gene TRBV4-2 combines with J gene TRBJ2-4, with a tentative D call TRBD1 (6 bases). The sequence was obtained from a human donor with melanoma. For the CDR3, the DNA is TGTGCCAGCAGCCAAGTGTTTTGGGATCAGGGGTTAACCAAAAACATTCAGTACTTC. Translated: CASSQVFWDQGLTKNIQYF.